Listed here are 8 T cell receptor beta chains from one sample, sequenced in a study of shared clonotypes between healthy human individuals. Some clones are missing from TCRdb's copy, which holds only in-frame ones; the method was immunoSEQ multiplex PCR. Altogether 950,000 to 1,200,000 clones are present, roughly 77% being singletons, with the ten largest covering roughly 0.83%. Material: memory CD4+ T cells from PBMCs. The subset: CD45RA-negative fraction. Receptor source: a man aged 18 to 30 in good health. Some clones in this sample may be carry-over from other donors' samples.

The chain recombines TRBV7-3 with TRBJ1-5; D remains unclear. The CDR3 has 13 residues. The germline V and J ends were trimmed by 1 base and 5 bases, with 6 bases remaining between them. The germline V gene has CDR1 SGHTA and CDR2 FQGTGA. CDR3 bases: TGTGCCAGCAGCTTAAGTCGGGATCAGCCCCAGCATTTT. It is translated as CASSLSRDQPQHF.

The genes are TRBV7-9 and TRBJ2-7; tentative D call: TRBD2 (6 bases). The ends were cut back, 7 bases at V and 2 bases at J, with 15 bases in the middle. This CDR3 has 14 amino acids. CDR1 is SEHNR and CDR2 is FQNEAQ in the germline V gene (reference sequence). The CDR3, as DNA: TGTGCCAGCAATAAAGTGGGGGGTCCCTACGAGCAGTACTTC. Translated, it gives CASNKVGGPYEQYF.

This sequence joins TRBV5-1 and TRBJ1-1; D remains unclear. Germline V gene data show CDR1 as SGHRS and CDR2 as YFSETQ. The CDR3 is made up of 15 amino acids. The V end lost 3 bases, the J end lost 4 bases, and 16 bases lay between the germline ends. Here the CDR3 reads CASSSGRSWGTEAFF. CDR3 nucleotides: TGCGCCAGCAGCTCAGGACGGAGCTGGGGCACTGAAGCTTTCTTT.

The chain combines TRBV18 with TRBJ1-2, with unresolved D. CDR1 and CDR2 (germline): KGHSH, LQKENI. V was clipped by 0 bases and J by 7 bases, with 9 bases between them. The CDR3 extends over 13 amino acids. The CDR3 DNA reads TGTGCCAGCTCACCACCGTCTGGGCCTGGCTACACCTTC. Its translation: CASSPPSGPGYTF.

This clone was counted between two and nine times. The genes are TRBV6-5 and TRBJ2-5; D uncertain. Germline assignment: CDR1 MNHEY and CDR2 SVGAGI. Deletions cut 2 bases from V and 3 bases from J, with 7 bases between. The CDR3 is 13 amino acids. The chain's CDR3 is CASSYGGEETQYF. The CDR3 nucleotides are TGTGCCAGCAGTTACGGTGGTGAAGAGACCCAGTACTTC.

The chain combines TRBV4-1 with TRBJ2-7; 13 nucleotides match TRBD2. V was pared by 1 base and J by 3 bases, with 3 bases of the junction left unmatched. The CDR3 loop spans 16 amino acids. Germline V CDR1 and CDR2: MGHRA, YSYEKL. CDR3 loop: CASSQGGLAGVYEQYF. The CDR3 DNA reads TGCGCCAGCAGCCAAGGCGGACTAGCGGGAGTCTACGAGCAGTACTTC.

The chain has TRBV2 and TRBJ1-5; TRBD1 is a possible D gene (6 bases). The CDR3 loop spans 16 amino acids. V was pared by 6 bases and J by 3 bases, with 18 bases between. Per germline, CDR1 SNHLY and CDR2 FYNNEI. The chain's CDR3 is CASSPVGGLTNQPQHF. CDR3 DNA: TGTGCCAGCAGCCCTGTCGGGGGGCTTACCAATCAGCCCCAGCATTTT.

This clone showed up just once. This chain links TRBV9 with TRBJ2-1, with 8 bases identical to TRBD2. CDR1 and CDR2 from the germline V gene are SGDLS and YYNGEE. J lost 6 bases, V lost 6 bases, and 8 bases had no gene match. This CDR3 spans 14 amino acids. The CDR3 DNA reads TGTGCCAGCAACCGAGCGGGAGACATCAATGAGCAGTTCTTC. Amino acid sequence: CASNRAGDINEQFF.